This T cell receptor (beta chain) derives from a study of cytomegalovirus exposure and HLA in healthy donors. For the study at large: Inside one of the first data releases sat about 85 million unique TCRs taken from HLA-typed donors.

Concerning this clone: Antigen specificity is unknown.

V was clipped by 0 bases and J by 8 bases, with 13 bases between them. This CDR3 comprises 14 residues. Germline values: CDR1 MNHEY, CDR2 SVGAGI. Whole-study findings and limits: Highly shared variants forming one cluster were likely a sequencing artifact. An apparent linkage of common viral pathogens to several of the most significant clusters emerged in a later analysis. The Asian-associated ancestry cluster reportedly had fewer N-insertions than the approximately 630-donor mean in a later analysis.

The study ran its PCR with 60 Vbeta and 13 Jbeta primers. Generated by immunoSEQ multiplex PCR, the TCRdb table keeps only in-frame clones and is missing some. The sample lists hundreds of thousands of clones, roughly 70% occurring once. This clonotype was obtained from a man aged 40-55 years in good health and CMV-seropositive. Sequenced input: PBMCs. The V call is TRBV6-5, the J call TRBJ1-2; D remains unclear. The CDR3 region is CASSYSWQAVGYTF. For the CDR3, the DNA is TGTGCCAGCAGTTACTCGTGGCAGGCTGTGGGCTACACCTTC.